This T cell receptor beta chain was retrieved from a study of control samples from healthy donors and cancer patients. Profiling relied on immunoSEQ multiplex PCR, and the TCRdb table lists in-frame clones only, not all of them. The data show about 50,000 clones, 95% to 96% seen once. This clone occurred once. The V end was cut by 6 bases, the J end by 0 bases, with 8 bases between. Germline V gene lookup returns CDR1 WSHSY and CDR2 SAAADI. This CDR3 has 13 amino acids. This clonotype was obtained from a woman between 25 and 40 years old in good health. This chain joins TRBV10-2 and TRBJ1-2, with TRBD1 as a possible D gene (6 bases). The sample consisted of blood. The CDR3 protein is CASSRGTNYGYTF. Here the CDR3 DNA reads TGCGCCAGCAGCAGGGGAACTAACTATGGCTACACCTTC.